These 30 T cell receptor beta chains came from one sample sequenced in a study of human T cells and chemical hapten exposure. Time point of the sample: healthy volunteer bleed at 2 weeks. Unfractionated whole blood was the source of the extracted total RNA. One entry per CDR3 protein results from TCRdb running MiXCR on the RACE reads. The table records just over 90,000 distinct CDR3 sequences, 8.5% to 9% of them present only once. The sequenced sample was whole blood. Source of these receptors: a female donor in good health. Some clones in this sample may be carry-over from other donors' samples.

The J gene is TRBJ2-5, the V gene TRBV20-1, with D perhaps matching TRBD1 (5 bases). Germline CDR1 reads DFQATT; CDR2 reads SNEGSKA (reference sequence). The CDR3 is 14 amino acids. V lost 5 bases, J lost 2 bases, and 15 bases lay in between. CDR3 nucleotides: TGCAGTGCTTCTACAGGACCCAATCAAGAGACCCAGTACTTC. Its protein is CSASTGPNQETQYF.

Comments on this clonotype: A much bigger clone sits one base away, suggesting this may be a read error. The CDR3 spells CASSSEQGGYEQYF. In DNA, the CDR3 is TGTGCCAGCAGTTCCGAACAGGGTGGGTACGAGCAGTACTTC. V and J are TRBV12-3 or TRBV12-4 and TRBJ2-7; possibly TRBD1 for D (6 bases). The ends were cut back, 4 bases at V and 4 bases at J, with 14 bases in the middle. The length of the CDR3 is 14 residues.

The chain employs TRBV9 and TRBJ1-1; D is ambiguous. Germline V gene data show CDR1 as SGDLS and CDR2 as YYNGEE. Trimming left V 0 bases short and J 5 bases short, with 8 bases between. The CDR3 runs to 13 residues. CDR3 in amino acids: CASSVASRTEAFF. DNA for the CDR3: TGTGCCAGCAGCGTAGCGTCCCGGACTGAAGCTTTCTTT.

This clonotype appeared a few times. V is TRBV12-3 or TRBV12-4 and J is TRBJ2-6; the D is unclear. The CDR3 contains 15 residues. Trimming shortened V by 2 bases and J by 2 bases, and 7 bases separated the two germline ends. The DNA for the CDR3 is TGTGCCAGCAGTTTAAGTTTCCCTGGGGCCAACGTCCTGACTTTC. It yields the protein CASSLSFPGANVLTF.

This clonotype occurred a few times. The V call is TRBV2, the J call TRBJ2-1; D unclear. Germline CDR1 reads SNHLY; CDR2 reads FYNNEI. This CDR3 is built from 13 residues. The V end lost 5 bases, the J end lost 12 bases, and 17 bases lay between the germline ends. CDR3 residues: CASSSNAGRAQFF. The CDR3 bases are TGTGCCAGCAGTTCGAACGCCGGACGGGCGCAGTTCTTC.

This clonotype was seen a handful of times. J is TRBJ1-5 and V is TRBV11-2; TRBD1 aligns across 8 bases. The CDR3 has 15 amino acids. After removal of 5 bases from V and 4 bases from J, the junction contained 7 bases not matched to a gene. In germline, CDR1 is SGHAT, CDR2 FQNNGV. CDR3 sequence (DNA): TGTGCCAGCAGCCGGACAGGGCTGGTAAATCAGCCCCAGCATTTT. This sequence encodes CASSRTGLVNQPQHF.

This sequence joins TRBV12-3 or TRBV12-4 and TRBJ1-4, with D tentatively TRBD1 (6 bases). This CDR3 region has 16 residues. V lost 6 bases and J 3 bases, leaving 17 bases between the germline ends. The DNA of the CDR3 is TGTGCCAGCAGATCCGGGACATCGGCTGCTAATGAAAAACTGTTTTTT. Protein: CASRSGTSAANEKLFF.

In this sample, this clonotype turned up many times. CDR3 nucleotide sequence: TGTGCCAGCAACTTACTCGGGACGGCCGGGGGGGAAAAACTGTTTTTT. Its translation: CASNLLGTAGGEKLFF. This rearrangement joins TRBV6-6 to TRBJ1-4; D is perhaps TRBD1 (5 bases). Trimming took 7 bases from V and 8 from J, leaving 23 bases between them. Germline CDR1 is MNHNY and CDR2 is SVGAGI (reference sequence). The CDR3 extends over 16 amino acids.

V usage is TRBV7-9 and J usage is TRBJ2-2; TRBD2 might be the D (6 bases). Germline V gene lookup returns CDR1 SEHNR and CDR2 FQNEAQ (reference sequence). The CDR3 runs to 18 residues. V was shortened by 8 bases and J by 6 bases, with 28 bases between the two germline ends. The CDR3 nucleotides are TGTGCCAGCGGCCCGGAACTCGGTCCGGGTGGAGGGCCCGGGGAGCTGTTTTTT. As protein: CASGPELGPGGGPGELFF.

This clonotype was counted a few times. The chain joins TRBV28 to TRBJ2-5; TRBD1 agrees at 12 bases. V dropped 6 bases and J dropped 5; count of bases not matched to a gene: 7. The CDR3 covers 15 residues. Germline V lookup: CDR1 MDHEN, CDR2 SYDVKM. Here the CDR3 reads CASRSGTGGLETQYF. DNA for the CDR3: TGTGCCAGCAGGTCCGGGACAGGGGGCTTGGAGACCCAGTACTTC.

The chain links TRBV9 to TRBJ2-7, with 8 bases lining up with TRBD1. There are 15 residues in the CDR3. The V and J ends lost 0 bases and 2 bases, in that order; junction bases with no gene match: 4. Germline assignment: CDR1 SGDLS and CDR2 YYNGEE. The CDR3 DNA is TGTGCCAGCAGCGTAGCAACGACAGGGGCCTACGAGCAGTACTTC. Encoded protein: CASSVATTGAYEQYF.

The DNA of the CDR3 is TGCAGTGCTAGAGGAGGGGGACTAGCGGGCGTGAGCTCCTACAATGAGCAGTTCTTC. Amino acids: CSARGGGLAGVSSYNEQFF. The V gene is TRBV20-1, the J gene TRBJ2-1; 12 bases agree with TRBD2. CDR3 size: 19 residues. Germline trimming cut 1 base from V and 0 bases from J; bases unmatched to any gene: 10. The V gene's germline CDR1 is DFQATT and CDR2 SNEGSKA (reference sequence).

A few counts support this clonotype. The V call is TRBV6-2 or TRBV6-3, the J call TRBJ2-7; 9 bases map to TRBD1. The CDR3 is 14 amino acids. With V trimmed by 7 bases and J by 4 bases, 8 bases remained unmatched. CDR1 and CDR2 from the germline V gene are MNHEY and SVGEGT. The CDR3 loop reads CASNGQGHYYEQYF. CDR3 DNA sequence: TGTGCCAGCAACGGACAGGGGCACTATTACGAGCAGTACTTC.

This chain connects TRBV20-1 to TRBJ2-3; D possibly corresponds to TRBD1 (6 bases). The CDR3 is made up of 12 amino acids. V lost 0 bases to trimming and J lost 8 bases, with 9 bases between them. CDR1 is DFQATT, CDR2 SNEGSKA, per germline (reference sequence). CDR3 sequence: CSAREDRFTQYF. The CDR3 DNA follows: TGCAGTGCTAGAGAAGACAGGTTTACGCAGTATTTT.

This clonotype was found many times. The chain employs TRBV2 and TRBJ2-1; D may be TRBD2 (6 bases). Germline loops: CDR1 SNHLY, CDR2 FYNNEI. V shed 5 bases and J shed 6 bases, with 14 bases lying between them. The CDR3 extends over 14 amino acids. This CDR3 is CASSNRLVSNEQFF. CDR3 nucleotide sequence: TGTGCCAGCAGTAACAGACTAGTGAGCAATGAGCAGTTCTTC.

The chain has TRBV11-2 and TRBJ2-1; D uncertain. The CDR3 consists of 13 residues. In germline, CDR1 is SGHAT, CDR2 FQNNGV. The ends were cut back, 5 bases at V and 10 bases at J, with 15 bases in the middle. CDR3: CASSPLMLGEQFF. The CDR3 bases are TGTGCCAGCAGCCCTCTGATGCTGGGAGAGCAGTTCTTC.

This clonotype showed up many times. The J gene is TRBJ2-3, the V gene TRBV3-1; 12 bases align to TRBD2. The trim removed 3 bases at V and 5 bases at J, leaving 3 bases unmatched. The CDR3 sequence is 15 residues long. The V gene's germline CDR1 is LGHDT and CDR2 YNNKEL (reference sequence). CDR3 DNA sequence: TGTGCCAGCAGCCATCCGGGACTAGCGGGAGATACGCAGTATTTT. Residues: CASSHPGLAGDTQYF.

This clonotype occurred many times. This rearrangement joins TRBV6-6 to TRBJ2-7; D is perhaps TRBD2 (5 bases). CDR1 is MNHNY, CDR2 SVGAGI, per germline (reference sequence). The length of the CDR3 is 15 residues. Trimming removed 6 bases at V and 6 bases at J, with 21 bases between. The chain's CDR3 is CASSRKETPEGEQYF. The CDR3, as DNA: TGTGCCAGCAGCCGGAAGGAGACTCCTGAGGGCGAGCAGTACTTC.

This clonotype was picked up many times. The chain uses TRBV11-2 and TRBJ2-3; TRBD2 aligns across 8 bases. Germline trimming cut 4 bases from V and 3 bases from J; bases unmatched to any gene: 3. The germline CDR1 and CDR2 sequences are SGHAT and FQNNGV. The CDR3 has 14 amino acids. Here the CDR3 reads CASSSGLGTDTQYF. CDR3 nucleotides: TGTGCCAGCAGCTCGGGACTAGGGACAGATACGCAGTATTTT. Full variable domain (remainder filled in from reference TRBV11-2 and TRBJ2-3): EAGVAQSPRYKIIEKRQSVAFWCNPISGHATLYWYQQILGQGPKLLIQFQNNGVVDDSQLPKDRFSAERLKGVDSTLKIQPAKLEDSAVYLCASSSGLGTDTQYFGPGTRLTVL.

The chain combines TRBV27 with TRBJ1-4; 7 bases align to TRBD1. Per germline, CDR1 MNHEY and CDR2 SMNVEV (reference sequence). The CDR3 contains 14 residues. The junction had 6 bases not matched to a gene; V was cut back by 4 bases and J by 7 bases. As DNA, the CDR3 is TGTGCCAGCAGTTCCTGGGGGACAGTTGAAAAACTGTTTTTT. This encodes CASSSWGTVEKLFF.

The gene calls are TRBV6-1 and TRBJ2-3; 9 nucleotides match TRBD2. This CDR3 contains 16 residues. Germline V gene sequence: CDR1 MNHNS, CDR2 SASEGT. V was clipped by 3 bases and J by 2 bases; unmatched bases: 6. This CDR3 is CASSEALAGFTDTQYF. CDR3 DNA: TGTGCCAGCAGTGAGGCGCTAGCGGGATTCACAGATACGCAGTATTTT.

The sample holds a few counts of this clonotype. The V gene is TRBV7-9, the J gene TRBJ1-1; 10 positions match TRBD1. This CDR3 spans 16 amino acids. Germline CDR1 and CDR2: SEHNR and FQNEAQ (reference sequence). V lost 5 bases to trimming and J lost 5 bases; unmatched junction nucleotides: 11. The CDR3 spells CASSPFVPGQGTEAFF. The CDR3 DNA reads TGTGCCAGCAGCCCTTTCGTCCCGGGACAGGGGACTGAAGCTTTCTTT.

CDR3 residues: CASSPPPAGPYGYTF. Written as DNA, the CDR3 is TGTGCCAGCTCACCACCACCGGCAGGGCCCTATGGCTACACCTTC. This chain uses TRBV18 with TRBJ1-2; possible D gene TRBD1, 5 bases. Germline loops: CDR1 KGHSH, CDR2 LQKENI. With 0 bases removed from V and 4 bases from J, the gap between germline ends came to 12 bases. The CDR3 spans 15 residues.

CDR3 residues: CASSQDHRGGTEAFF. The DNA for the CDR3 is TGTGCCAGCAGCCAAGATCATCGCGGGGGGACTGAAGCTTTCTTT. The V call is TRBV4-2, the J call TRBJ1-1; D is perhaps TRBD1 (5 bases). V was clipped by 0 bases and J by 5 bases, with 13 bases between them. CDR3 length equals 15 residues. The germline V gene has CDR1 LGHNA and CDR2 YNFKEQ.

The CDR3, as DNA: TGTGCCAGCAGCCGTGGGACGTATGGGGACACTGAAGCTTTCTTT. This encodes CASSRGTYGDTEAFF. The rearrangement links TRBV5-5 to TRBJ1-1; maybe TRBD1 (5 bases). Deletions cut 4 bases from V and 3 bases from J, with 16 bases between. The length of the CDR3 is 15 residues. Germline values: CDR1 SGHKS, CDR2 YYEKEE (reference sequence).

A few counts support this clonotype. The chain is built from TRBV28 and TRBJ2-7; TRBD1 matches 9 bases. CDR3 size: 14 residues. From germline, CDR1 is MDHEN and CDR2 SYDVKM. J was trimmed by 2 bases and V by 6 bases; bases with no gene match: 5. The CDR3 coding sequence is TGTGCCAGCAGGGCGACAGGGGGTCCCTACGAGCAGTACTTC. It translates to CASRATGGPYEQYF.

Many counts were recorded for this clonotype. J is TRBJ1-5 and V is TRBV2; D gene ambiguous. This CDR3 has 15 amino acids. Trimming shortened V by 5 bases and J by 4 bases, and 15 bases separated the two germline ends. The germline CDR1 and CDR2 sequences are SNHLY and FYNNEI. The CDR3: CASSFHPDGNQPQHF. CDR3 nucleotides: TGTGCCAGCAGTTTCCACCCTGACGGGAATCAGCCCCAGCATTTT.

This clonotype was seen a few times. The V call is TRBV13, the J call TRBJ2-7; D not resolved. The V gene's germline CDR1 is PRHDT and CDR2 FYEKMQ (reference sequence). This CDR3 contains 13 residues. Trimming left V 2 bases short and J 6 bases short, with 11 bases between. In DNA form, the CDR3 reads TGTGCCAGCAGCTTACCAGGTCAGAGCGAGCAGTACTTC. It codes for CASSLPGQSEQYF.

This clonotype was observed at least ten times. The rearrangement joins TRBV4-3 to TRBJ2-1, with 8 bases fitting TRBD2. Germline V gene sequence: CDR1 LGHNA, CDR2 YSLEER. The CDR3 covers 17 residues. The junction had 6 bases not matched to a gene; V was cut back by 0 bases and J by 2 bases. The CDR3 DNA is TGCGCCAGCAGCCAAGAGGTCGGGGGACTAGCCTACAATGAGCAGTTCTTC. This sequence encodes CASSQEVGGLAYNEQFF.

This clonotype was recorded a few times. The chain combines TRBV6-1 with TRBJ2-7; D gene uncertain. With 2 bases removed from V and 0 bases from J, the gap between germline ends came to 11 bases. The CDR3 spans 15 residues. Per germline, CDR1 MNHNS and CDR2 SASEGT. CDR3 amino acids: CASSEPSESSYEQYF. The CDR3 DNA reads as TGTGCCAGCAGTGAACCCTCCGAGAGCTCCTACGAGCAGTACTTC.